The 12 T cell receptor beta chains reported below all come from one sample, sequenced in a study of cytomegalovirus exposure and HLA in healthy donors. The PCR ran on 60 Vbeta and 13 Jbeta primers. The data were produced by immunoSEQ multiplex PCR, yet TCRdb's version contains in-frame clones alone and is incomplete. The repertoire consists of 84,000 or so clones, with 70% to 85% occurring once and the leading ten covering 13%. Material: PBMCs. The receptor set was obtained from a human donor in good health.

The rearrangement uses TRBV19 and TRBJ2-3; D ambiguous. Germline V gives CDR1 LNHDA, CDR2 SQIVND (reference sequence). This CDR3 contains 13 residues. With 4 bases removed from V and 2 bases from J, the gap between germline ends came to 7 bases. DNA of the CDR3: TGTGCCAGTAGTAACCGCGACACAGATACGCAGTATTTT. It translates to CASSNRDTDTQYF.

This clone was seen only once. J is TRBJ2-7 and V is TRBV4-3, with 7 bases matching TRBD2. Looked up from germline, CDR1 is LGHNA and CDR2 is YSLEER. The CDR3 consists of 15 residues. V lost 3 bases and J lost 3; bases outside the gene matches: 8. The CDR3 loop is CASSQDPGEGYEQYF. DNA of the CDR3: TGCGCCAGCAGCCAGGATCCGGGGGAGGGCTACGAGCAGTACTTC.

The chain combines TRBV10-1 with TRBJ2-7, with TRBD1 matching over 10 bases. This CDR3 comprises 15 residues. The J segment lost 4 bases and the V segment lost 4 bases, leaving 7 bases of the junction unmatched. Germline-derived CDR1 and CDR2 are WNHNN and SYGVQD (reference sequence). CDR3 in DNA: TGCGCCAGCAGTGGCCCCGGGACAGGGGCTTACGAGCAGTACTTC. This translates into CASSGPGTGAYEQYF.

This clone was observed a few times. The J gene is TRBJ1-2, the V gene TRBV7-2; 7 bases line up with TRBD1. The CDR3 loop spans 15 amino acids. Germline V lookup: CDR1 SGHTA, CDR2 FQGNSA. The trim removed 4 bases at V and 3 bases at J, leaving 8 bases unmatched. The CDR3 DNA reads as TGTGCCAGCAGCTCTTACAGGGGATCCGACTATGGCTACACCTTC. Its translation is CASSSYRGSDYGYTF. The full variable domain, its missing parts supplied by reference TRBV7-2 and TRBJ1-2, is GAGVSQSPSNKVTEKGKDVELRCDPISGHTALYWYRQSLGQGLEFLIYFQGNSAPDKSGLPSDRFSAERTGGSVSTLTIQRTQQEDSAVYLCASSSYRGSDYGYTFGSGTRLTVV.

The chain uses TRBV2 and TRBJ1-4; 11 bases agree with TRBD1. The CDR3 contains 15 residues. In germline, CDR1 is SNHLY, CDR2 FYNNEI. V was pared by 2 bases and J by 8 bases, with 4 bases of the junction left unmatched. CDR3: CASSELRTGGEKLFF. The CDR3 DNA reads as TGTGCCAGCAGTGAATTGCGGACAGGGGGCGAAAAACTGTTTTTT.

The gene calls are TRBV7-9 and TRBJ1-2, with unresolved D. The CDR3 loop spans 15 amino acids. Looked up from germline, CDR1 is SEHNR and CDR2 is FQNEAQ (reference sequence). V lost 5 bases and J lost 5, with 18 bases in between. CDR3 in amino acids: CASSPHGGLEYGYTF. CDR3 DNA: TGTGCCAGCAGCCCCCATGGCGGACTGGAGTATGGCTACACCTTC.

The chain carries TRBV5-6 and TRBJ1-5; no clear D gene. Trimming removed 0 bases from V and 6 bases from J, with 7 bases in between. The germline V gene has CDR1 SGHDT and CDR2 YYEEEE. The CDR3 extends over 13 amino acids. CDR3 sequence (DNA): TGTGCCAGCAGCTTGGCGGGTTCTCAGCCCCAGCATTTT. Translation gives CASSLAGSQPQHF.

The CDR3 nucleotides read TGTGCCAGCAGTGATTGGGCGAATAATGAAAAACTGTTTTTT. Its translation is CASSDWANNEKLFF. The chain employs TRBV6-1 and TRBJ1-4; D is unclear. This CDR3 is 14 amino acids long. Germline assignment: CDR1 MNHNS and CDR2 SASEGT. V was cut by 3 bases and J by 4 bases, with 9 bases left in between.

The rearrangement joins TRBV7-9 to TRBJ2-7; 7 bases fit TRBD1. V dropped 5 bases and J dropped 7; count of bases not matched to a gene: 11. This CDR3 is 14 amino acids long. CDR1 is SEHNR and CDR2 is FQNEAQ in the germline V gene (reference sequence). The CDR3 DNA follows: TGTGCCAGCAGCAGCCGGGACAGTCCCCCGGAGCAGTACTTC. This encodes CASSSRDSPPEQYF.

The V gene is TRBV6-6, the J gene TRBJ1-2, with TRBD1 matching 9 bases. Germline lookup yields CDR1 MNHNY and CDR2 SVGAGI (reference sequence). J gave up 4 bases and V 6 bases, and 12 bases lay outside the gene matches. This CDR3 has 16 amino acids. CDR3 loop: CASSHGQGWVVYGYTF. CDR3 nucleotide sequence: TGTGCCAGCAGCCACGGACAGGGGTGGGTCGTCTATGGCTACACCTTC.

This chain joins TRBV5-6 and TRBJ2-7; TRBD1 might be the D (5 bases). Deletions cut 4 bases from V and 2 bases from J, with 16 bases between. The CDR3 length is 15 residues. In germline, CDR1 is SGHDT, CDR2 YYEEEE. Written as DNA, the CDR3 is TGTGCCAGCAGCCGGGCAGGGCAAGCAGCCTACGAGCAGTACTTC. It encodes CASSRAGQAAYEQYF. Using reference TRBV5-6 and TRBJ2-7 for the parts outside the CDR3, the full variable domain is DAGVTQSPTHLIKTRGQQVTLRCSPKSGHDTVSWYQQALGQGPQFIFQYYEEEERQRGNFPDRFSGHQFPNYSSELNVNALLLGDSALYLCASSRAGQAAYEQYFGPGTRLTVT.

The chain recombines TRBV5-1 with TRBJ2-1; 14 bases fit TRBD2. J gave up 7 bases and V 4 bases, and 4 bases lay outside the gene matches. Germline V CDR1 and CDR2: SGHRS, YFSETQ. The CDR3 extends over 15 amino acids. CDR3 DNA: TGCGCCAGCAGCCTCCGGACTAGCGGGGGGAATGAGCAGTTCTTC. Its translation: CASSLRTSGGNEQFF.